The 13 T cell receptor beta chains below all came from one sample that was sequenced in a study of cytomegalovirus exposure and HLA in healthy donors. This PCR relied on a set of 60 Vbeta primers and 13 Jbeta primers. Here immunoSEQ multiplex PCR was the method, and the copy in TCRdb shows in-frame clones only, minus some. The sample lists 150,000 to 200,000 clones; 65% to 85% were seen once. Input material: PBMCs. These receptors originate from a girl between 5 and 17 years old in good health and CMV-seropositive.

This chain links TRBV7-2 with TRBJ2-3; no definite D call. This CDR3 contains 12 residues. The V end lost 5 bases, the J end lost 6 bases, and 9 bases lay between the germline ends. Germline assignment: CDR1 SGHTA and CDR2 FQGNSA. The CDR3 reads CASSRGSDTQYF. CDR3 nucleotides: TGTGCCAGCAGCCGCGGATCGGATACGCAGTATTTT.

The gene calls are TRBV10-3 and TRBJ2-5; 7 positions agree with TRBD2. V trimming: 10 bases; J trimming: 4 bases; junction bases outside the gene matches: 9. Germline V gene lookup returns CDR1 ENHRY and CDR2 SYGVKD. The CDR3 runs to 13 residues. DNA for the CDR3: TGTGCCACCGGGGAGGGGACCCCAGAGACCCAGTACTTC. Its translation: CATGEGTPETQYF.

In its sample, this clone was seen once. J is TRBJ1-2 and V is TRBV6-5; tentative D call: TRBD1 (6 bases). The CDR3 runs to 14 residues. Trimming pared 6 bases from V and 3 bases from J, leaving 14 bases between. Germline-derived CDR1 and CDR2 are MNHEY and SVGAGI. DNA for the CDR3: TGTGCCAGCAGGGCGACAGGTACGGACTATGGCTACACCTTC. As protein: CASRATGTDYGYTF.

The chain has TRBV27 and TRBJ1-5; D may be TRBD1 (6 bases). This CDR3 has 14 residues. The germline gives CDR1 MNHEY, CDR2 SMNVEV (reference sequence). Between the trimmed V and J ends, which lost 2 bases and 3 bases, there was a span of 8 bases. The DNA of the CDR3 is TGTGCCAGCAGTTTAACAGGGCCCAATCAGCCCCAGCATTTT. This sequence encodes CASSLTGPNQPQHF.

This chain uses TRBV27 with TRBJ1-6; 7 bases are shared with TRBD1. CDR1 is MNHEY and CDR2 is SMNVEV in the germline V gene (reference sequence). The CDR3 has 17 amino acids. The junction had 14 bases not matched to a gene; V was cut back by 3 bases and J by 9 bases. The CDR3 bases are TGTGCCAGCAGTTTCCCTACAGGGGATGGAGGTCGTTCACCCCTCCACTTT. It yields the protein CASSFPTGDGGRSPLHF.

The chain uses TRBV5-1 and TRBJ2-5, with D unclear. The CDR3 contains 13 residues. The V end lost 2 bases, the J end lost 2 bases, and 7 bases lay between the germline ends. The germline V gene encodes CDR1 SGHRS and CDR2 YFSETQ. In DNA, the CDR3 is TGCGCCAGCAGCTTAGGAGCACAAGAGACCCAGTACTTC. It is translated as CASSLGAQETQYF.

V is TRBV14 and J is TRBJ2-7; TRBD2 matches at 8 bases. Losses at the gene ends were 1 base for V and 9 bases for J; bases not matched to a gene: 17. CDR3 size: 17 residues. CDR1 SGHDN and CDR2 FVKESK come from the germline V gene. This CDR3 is CASSQGVRGLGKRWQYF. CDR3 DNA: TGTGCCAGCAGCCAAGGGGTCAGGGGACTAGGGAAAAGGTGGCAGTACTTC. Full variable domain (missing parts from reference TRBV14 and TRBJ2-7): EAGVTQFPSHSVIEKGQTVTLRCDPISGHDNLYWYRRVMGKEIKFLLHFVKESKQDESGMPNNRFLAERTGGTYSTLKVQPAELEDSGVYFCASSQGVRGLGKRWQYFGPGTRLTVT.

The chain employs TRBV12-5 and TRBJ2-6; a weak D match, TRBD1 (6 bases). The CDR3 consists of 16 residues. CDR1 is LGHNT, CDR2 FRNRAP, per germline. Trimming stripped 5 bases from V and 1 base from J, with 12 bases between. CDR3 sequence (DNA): TGTGCTAGTGGTGCGGACAGATGGTCTGGGGCCAACGTCCTGACTTTC. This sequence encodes CASGADRWSGANVLTF.

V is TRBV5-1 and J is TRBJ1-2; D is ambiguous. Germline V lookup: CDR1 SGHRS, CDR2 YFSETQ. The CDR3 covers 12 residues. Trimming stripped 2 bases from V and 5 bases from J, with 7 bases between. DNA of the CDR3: TGCGCCAGCAGCTTCGAGGCTTATGGCTACACCTTC. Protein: CASSFEAYGYTF.

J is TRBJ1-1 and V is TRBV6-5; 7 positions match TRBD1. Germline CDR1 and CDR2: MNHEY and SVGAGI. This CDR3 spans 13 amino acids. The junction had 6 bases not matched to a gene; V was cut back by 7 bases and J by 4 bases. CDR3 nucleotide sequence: TGTGCCAGCACCTCACAGGGGATCACTGAAGCTTTCTTT. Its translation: CASTSQGITEAFF.

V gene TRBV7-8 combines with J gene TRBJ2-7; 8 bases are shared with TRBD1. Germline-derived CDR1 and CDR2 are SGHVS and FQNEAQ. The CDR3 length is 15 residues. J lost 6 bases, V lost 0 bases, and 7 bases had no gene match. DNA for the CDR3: TGTGCCAGCAGCTTAGCGAGGACAGGGAGGCCCGAGCAGTACTTC. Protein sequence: CASSLARTGRPEQYF.

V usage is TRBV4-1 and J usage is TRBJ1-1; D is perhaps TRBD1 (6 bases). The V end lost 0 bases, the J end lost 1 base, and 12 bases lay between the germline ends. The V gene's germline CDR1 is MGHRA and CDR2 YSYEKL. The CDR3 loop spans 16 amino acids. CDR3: CASSQDQGWTNTEAFF. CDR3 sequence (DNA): TGCGCCAGCAGCCAAGATCAGGGGTGGACGAACACTGAAGCTTTCTTT.

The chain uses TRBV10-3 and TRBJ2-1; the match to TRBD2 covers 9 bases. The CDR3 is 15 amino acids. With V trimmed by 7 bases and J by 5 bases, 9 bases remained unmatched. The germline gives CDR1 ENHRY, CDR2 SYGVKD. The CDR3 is CAITRGSSGDNEQFF. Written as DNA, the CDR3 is TGTGCCATCACCCGAGGTTCTAGCGGGGACAATGAGCAGTTCTTC.